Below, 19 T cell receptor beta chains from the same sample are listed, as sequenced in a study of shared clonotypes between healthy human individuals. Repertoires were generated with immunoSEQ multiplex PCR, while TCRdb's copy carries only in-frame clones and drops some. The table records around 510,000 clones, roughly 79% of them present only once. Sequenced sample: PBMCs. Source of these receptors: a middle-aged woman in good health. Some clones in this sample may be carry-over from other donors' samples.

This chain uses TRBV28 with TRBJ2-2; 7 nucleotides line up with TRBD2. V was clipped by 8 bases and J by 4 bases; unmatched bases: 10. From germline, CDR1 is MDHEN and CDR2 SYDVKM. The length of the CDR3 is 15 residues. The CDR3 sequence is CASRPKIAGTGELFF. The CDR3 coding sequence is TGTGCCAGCCGCCCAAAGATAGCGGGCACCGGGGAGCTGTTTTTT. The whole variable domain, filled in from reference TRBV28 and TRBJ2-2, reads DVKVTQSSRYLVKRTGEKVFLECVQDMDHENMFWYRQDPGLGLRLIYFSYDVKMKEKGDIPEGYSVSREKKERFSLILESASTNQTSMYLCASRPKIAGTGELFFGEGSRLTVL.

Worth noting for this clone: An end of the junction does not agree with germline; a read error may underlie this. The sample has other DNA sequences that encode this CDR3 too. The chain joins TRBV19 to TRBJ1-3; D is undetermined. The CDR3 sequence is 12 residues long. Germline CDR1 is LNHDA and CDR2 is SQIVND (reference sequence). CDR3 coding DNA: TGTGCCAGTAGAAGCCCTGGGAACACCATATATTTT. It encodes CASRSPGNTIYF.

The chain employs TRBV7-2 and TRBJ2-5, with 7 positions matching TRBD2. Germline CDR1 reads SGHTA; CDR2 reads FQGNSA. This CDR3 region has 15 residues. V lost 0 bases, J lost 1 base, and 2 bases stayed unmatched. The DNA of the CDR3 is TGTGCCAGCAGCTTAGCGCTAGCGGCCCAAGAGACCCAGTACTTC. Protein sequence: CASSLALAAQETQYF.

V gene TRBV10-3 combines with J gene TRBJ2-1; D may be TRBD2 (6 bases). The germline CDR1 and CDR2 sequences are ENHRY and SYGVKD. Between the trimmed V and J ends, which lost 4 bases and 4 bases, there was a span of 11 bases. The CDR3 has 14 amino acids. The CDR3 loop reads CAISGRLEYNEQFF. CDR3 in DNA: TGTGCCATCAGTGGGAGACTAGAATACAATGAGCAGTTCTTC.

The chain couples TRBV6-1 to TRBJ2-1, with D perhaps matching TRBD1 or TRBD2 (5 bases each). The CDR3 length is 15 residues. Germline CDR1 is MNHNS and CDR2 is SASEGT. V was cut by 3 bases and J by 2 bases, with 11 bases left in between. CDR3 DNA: TGTGCCAGCAGTGATGGGGACGGAACCTACAATGAGCAGTTCTTC. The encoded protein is CASSDGDGTYNEQFF.

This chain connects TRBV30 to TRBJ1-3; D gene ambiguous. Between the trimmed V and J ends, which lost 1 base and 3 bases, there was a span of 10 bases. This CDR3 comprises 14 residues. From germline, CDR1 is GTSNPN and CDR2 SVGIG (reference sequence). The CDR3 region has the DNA TGTGCCTGGAGTGGCCTCACCTTTGGAAACACCATATATTTT. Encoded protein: CAWSGLTFGNTIYF.

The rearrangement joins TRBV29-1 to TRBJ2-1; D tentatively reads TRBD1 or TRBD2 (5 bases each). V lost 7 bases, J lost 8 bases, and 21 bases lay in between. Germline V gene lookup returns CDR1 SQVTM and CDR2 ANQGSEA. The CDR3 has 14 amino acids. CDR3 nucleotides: TGCAGCGCCCTGGGGCTAGCTGCGAGGGATGAGCAGTTCTTC. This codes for CSALGLAARDEQFF.

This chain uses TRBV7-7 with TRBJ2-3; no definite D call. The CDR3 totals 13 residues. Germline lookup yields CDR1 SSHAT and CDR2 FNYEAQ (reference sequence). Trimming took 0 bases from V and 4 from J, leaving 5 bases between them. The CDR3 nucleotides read TGTGCCAGCAGCTTAGCTCGCGCAGATACGCAGTATTTT. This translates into CASSLARADTQYF.

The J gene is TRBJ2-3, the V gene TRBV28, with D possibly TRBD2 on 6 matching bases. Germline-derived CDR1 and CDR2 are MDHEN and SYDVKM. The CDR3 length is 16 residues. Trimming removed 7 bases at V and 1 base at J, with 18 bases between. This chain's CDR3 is CASITPGGVRTDTQYF. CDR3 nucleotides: TGTGCCAGCATCACACCCGGCGGGGTCCGCACAGATACGCAGTATTTT.

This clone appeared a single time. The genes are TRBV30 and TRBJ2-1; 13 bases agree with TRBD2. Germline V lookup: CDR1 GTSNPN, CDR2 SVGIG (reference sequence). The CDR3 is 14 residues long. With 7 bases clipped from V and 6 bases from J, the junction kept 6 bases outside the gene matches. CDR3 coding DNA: TGTGCCTTTACTAGCGGGAGGGGAGGCAATGAGCAGTTCTTC. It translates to CAFTSGRGGNEQFF.

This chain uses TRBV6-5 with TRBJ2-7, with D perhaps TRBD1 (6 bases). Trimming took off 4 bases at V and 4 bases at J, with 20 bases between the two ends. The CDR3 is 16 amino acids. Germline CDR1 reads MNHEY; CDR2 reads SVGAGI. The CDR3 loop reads CASSSPAQGLRYEQYF. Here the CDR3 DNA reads TGTGCCAGCAGTTCGCCGGCACAGGGCCTCAGATACGAGCAGTACTTC.

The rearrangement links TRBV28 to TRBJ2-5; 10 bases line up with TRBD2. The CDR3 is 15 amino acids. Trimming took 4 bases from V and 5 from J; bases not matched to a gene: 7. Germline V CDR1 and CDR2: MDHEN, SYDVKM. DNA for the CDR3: TGTGCCAGCAGTTCAGCGGGAGGGCCTCGGGAGACCCAGTACTTC. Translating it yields CASSSAGGPRETQYF.

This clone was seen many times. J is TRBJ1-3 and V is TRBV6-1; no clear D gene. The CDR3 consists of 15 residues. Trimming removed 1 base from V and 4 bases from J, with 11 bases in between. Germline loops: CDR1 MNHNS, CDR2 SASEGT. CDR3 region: CASSEEEVGGNTIYF. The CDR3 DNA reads TGTGCCAGCAGTGAAGAGGAGGTCGGAGGAAACACCATATATTTT.

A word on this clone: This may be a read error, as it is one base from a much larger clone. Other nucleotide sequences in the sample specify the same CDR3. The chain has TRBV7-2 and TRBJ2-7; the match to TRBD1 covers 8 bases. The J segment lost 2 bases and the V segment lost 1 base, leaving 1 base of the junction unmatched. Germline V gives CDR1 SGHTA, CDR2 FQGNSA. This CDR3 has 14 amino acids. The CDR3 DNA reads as TGTGCCAGCAGCTTAGGACAGGGGACCTACGAGCAGTACTTC. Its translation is CASSLGQGTYEQYF.

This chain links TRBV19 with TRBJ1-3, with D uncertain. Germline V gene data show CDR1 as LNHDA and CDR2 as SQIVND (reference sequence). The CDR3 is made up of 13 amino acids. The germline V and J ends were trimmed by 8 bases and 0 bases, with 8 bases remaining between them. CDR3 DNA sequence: TGTGCCAGTGGGGTTCTCTCTGGAAACACCATATATTTT. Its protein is CASGVLSGNTIYF.

The CDR3 loop reads CASSPLAGSREQYF. The DNA of the CDR3 is TGCGCCAGCAGTCCCTTAGCGGGATCACGGGAGCAGTACTTC. This chain joins TRBV5-1 and TRBJ2-7, with TRBD2 identical over 8 bases. The junction had 11 bases not matched to a gene; V was cut back by 5 bases and J by 7 bases. The CDR3 is 14 residues long. The V gene's germline CDR1 is SGHRS and CDR2 YFSETQ.

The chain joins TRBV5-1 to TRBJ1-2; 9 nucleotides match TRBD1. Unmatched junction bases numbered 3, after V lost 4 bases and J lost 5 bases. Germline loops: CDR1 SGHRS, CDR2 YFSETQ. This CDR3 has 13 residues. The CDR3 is CASSKGQGYGYTF. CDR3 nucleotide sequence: TGCGCCAGCAGCAAAGGACAGGGGTATGGCTACACCTTC.

The CDR3 reads CASSTTPSGIREQYF. As DNA, the CDR3 is TGTGCCAGCAGCACTACCCCGAGCGGGATTCGCGAGCAGTACTTC. V usage is TRBV5-4 and J usage is TRBJ2-7, with 7 bases that match TRBD2. The CDR3 contains 15 residues. The junction had 13 bases not matched to a gene; V was cut back by 4 bases and J by 6 bases. Germline-derived CDR1 and CDR2 are SGHNT and YYREEE (reference sequence).

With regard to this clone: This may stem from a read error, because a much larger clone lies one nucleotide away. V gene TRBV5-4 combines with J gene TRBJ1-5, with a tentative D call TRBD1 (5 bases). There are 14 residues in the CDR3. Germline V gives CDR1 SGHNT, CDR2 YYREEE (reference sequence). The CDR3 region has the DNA TGTGCCAGCAGCTTCAGGGAGGGGTATCAGCCCCAGCATTTC. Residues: CASSFREGYQPQHF.